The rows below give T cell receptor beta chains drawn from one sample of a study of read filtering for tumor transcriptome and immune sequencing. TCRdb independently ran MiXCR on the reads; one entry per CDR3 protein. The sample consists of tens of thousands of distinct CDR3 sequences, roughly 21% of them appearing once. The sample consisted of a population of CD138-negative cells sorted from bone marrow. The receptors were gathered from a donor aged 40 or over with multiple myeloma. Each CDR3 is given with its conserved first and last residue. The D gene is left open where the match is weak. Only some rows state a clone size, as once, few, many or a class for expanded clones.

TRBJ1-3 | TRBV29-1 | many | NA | TGCAGCGTTCGCGGATTGAGGTCAGAAAGCTCTGGAAACACCATATATTTT | CSVRGLRSESSGNTIYF
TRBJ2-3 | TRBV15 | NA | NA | TGTGCCACCAGCAGCTCTCATCGGGGGGCCCTCACAGATACGCAGTATTTT | CATSSSHRGALTDTQYF
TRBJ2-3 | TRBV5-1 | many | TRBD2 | TGCGCCAGCAGCTCACTAGCGGGGGGACTCACAGATACGCAGTATTTT | CASSSLAGGLTDTQYF
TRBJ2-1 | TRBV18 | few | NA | TGTGCCAGCTCACCTGAAAATGAGCAGTTCTTC | CASSPENEQFF
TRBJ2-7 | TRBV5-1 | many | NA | TGCGCCAGCAGTCGACAGAATTCTCCCTACGAGCAGTACTTC | CASSRQNSPYEQYF
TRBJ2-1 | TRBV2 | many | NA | TGTGCCAGCACAAAGCAGGGACTTGTCGACAATGAGCAGTTCTTC | CASTKQGLVDNEQFF
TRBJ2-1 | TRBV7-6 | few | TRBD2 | TGTGCCAGCAGCTTAGATGGCAGCGGGGGAGTCAATGAGCAGTTCTTC | CASSLDGSGGVNEQFF
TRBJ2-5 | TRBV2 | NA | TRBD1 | TGTGCCGTGGGACAGGGGGAGACCCAGTACTTC | CAVGQGETQYF
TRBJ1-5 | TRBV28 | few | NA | TGTGCCAGCAGTTTACCCGATCAGCCCCAGCATTTT | CASSLPDQPQHF
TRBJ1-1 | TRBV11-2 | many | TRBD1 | TGTGCCAGCAGCCCCCGCCCTTCGGGACAGGGGGCCAGTTCGGCTTTCTTT | CASSPRPSGQGASSAFF
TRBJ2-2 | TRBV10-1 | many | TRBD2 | TGCGCCAGCAGTGAGAAAAAAGCGGGGGGGCTGGACACCGGGGAGCTGTTTTTT | CASSEKKAGGLDTGELFF
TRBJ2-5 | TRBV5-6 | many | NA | TGTGCCAGCAGCTCGACCTGGACAGATAGGGTCCAGTACTTC | CASSSTWTDRVQYF
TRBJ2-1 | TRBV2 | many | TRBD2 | TGTGCCAGCAGCTCTAGCGGGGCCAGCTCCTACAATGAGCAGTTCTTC | CASSSSGASSYNEQFF
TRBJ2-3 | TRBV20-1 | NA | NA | TGCAGTGCTAGAGGGCAGGGAGGTGGCACAGATACGCAGTATTTT | CSARGQGGGTDTQYF
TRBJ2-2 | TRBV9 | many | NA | TGTGCCAGCAGCCTCCGCCCCACCACCGGGGAGCTGTTTTTT | CASSLRPTTGELFF
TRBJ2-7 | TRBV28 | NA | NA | TGTGCCAGCAGGGCCCGGACGGATTCCTACGAGCAGTACTTC | CASRARTDSYEQYF
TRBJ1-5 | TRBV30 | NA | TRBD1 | TGTGCCTGGAGTGTGGGGGGGGACAGGGTTGGTATCCAGCCCCAGCATTTT | CAWSVGGDRVGIQPQHF
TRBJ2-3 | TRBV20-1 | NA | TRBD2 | TGCAGTGCTCCCCTAGCGGGGGGGGTAACAGATACGCAGTATTTT | CSAPLAGGVTDTQYF
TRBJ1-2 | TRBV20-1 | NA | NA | TGCAGTGCTAGGGCAGTCAACTATGGCTACACCTTC | CSARAVNYGYTF
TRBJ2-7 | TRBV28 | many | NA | TGTGCCAGCAGTATCCTAAGATACGAGCAGTACTTC | CASSILRYEQYF
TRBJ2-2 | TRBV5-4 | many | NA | TGTGCCAGCAGCCGGGCCGGACCCCCCTCGGCCGGGGAGCTGTTTTTT | CASSRAGPPSAGELFF
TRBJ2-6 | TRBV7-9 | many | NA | TGTGCCAGCAGCTTAGAAGGGACAGGGGCCAACGTCCTGACTTTC | CASSLEGTGANVLTF
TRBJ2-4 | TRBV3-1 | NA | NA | TGTGCCAGCAGCCAGAGTGGCAAAAACATTCAGTACTTC | CASSQSGKNIQYF
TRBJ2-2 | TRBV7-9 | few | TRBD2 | TGTGCCAGCAGCTTCGCTAGCGGGGGGATGAACACCGGGGAGCTGTTTTTT | CASSFASGGMNTGELFF
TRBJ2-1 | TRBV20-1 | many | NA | TGCAGTGCTAGCCGGGGGCCAATCTTCGATGAGCAGTTCTTC | CSASRGPIFDEQFF
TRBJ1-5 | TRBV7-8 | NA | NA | NA | CASSVGPGEPQHF
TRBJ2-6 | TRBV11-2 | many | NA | TGTGCCAGCAGCTTAGTAGGGGCCAACGTCCTGACTTTC | CASSLVGANVLTF
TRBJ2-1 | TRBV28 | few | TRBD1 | TGTGCCAGCAGCACTGGGGGGGACAGGGACATCTTC | CASSTGGDRDIF
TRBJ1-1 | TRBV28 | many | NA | TGTGCCAGCAGATCGGCCCTGAACACTGAAGCTTTCTTT | CASRSALNTEAFF
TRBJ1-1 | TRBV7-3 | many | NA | TGTGCCAGCAGCCCCCAACCGACCGTCCCCTTAGCTTTCTTT | CASSPQPTVPLAFF
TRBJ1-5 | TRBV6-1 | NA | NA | TGTGCCAGCAGTGAGGGGATTATTAGCAATCAGCCCCAGCATTTT | CASSEGIISNQPQHF
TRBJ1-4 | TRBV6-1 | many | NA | TGTGCCAGCAGTCCCCGGACCCAGCCCAATGAAAAACTGTTTTTT | CASSPRTQPNEKLFF
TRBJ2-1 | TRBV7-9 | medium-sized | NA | TGTGCCACTGAAATAGATGGTTCCTACAATGAGCAGTTCTTC | CATEIDGSYNEQFF
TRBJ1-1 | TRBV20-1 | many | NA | TGCAGTGCCATACGGGACCTGAACACTGAAGCTTTCTTT | CSAIRDLNTEAFF
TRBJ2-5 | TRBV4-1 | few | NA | TGCGCCAGCAGCCGCGGCCTGAGGGAGACCCAGTACTTC | CASSRGLRETQYF
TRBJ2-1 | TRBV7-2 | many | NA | TGTGCCAGCAGCCCGAGTCTCGGGGTATATGAGCAGTTCTTC | CASSPSLGVYEQFF
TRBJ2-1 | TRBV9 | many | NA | TGTGCCAGCAGCGTAGAGGCAGGATCCTACAATGAGCAGTTCTTC | CASSVEAGSYNEQFF
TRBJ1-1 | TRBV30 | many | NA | TGTGCCTGGAGTGTAGGGGATATGAACACTGAAGCTTTCTTT | CAWSVGDMNTEAFF
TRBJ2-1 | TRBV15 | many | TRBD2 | TGTGCCACCAGCAGAGAGAAACTAGGCGGGGGGAGGAATGAGCAGTTCTTC | CATSREKLGGGRNEQFF
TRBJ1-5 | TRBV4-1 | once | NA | TGCGCCAGCAGCCATTCACAGGGAGGGCAGCCCCAGCATTTT | CASSHSQGGQPQHF
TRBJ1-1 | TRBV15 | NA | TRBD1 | TGTGCCACTGTAGTCAGGGGGCGCGGGACTGAAGCTTTCTTT | CATVVRGRGTEAFF
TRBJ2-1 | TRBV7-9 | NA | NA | TGTGCCAGCAGCTTAGTTCGGGGTGGGGCCTACAATGAGCAGTTCTTC | CASSLVRGGAYNEQFF
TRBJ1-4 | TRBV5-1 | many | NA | TGCGCCAGCAGCTATTCCGGGACTTCTAATGAAAAACTGTTTTTT | CASSYSGTSNEKLFF
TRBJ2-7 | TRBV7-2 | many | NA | TGTGCCAGCAGCTCCCCGGGGTTCTCCTACGAGCAGTACTTC | CASSSPGFSYEQYF
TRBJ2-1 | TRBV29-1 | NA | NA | TGCAGCGTTCGCGAGGGGGTGAGCTCCTACAATGAGCAGTTCTTC | CSVREGVSSYNEQFF
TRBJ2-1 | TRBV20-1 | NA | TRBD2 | TGCAGTACTGTCCCGGGACTAGCGGGGGGGCCGGGTGAGCAGTTCTTC | CSTVPGLAGGPGEQFF
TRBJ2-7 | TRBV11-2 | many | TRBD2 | TGTGCCAGCAGCTCCCAGCGGGGCTTCTACGAGCAGTACTTC | CASSSQRGFYEQYF
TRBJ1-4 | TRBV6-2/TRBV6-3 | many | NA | TGTGCCAGCAGTTACTCCCGGGATTCTGAAAAACTGTTTTTT | CASSYSRDSEKLFF